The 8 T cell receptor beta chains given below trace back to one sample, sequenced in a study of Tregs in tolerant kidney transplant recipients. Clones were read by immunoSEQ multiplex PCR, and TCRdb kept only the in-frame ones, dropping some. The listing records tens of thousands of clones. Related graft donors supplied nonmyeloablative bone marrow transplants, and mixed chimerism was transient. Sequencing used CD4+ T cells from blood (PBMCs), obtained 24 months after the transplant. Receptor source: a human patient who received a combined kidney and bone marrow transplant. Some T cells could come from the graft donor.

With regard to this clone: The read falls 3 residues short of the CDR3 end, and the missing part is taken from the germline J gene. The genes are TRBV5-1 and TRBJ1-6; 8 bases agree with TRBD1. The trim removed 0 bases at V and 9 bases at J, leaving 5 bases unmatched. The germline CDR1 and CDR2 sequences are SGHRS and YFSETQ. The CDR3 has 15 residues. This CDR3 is CASSLAGQGLSPLHF. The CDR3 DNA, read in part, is TGCGCCAGCAGCTTGGCTGGACAGGGCCTTTCACCC.

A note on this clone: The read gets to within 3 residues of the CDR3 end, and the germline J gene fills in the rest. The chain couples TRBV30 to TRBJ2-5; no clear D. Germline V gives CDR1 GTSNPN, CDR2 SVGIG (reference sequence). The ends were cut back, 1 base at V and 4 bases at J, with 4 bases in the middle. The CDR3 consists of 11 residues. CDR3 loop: CAWSARETQYF. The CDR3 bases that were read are TGTGCCTGGAGTGCCAGAGAGACC.

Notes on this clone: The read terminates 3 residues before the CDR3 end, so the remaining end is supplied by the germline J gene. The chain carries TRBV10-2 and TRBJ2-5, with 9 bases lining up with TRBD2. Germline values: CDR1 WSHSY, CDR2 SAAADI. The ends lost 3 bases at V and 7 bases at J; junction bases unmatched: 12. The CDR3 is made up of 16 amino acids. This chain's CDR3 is CASSDSNSGSVATQYF. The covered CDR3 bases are TGCGCCAGCAGTGATAGTAATAGCGGGAGCGTTGCGACC.

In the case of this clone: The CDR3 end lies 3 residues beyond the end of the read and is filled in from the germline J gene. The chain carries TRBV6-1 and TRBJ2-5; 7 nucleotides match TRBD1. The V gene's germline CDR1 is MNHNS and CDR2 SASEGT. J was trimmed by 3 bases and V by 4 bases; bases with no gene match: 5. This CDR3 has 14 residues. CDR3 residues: CASSASGTEETQYF. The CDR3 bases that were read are TGTGCCAGCAGTGCTTCCGGGACAGAAGAGACC.

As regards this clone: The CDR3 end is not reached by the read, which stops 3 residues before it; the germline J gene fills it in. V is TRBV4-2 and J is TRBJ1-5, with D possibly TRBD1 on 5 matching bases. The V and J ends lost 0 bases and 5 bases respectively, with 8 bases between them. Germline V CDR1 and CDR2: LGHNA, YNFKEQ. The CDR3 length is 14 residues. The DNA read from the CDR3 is TGTGCCAGCAGCCAAGAGGCAGGGTATCAGCCC. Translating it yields CASSQEAGYQP. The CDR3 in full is CASSQEAGYQPQHF.

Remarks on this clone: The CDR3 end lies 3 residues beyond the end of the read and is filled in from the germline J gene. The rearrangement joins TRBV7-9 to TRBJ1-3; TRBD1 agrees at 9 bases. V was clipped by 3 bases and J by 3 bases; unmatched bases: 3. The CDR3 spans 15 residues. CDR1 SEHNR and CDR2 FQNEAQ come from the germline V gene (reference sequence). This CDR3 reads CASSLDRGGGNTIYF. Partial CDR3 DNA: TGTGCCAGCAGCTTGGACAGGGGAGGTGGAAACACC. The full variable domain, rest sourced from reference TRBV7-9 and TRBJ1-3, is DTGVSQNPRHKITKRGQNVTFRCDPISEHNRLYWYRQTLGQGPEFLTYFQNEAQLEKSRLLSDRFSAERPKGSFSTLEIQRTEQGDSAMYLCASSLDRGGGNTIYFGEGSWLTVV.

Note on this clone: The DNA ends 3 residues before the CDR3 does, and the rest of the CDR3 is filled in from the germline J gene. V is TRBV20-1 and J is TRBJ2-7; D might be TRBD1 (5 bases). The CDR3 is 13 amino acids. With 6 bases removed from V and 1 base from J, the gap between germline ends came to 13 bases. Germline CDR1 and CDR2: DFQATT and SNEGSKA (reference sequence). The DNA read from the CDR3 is TGCAGTGCAAGACCGGACACGTCCTACGAG. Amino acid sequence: CSARPDTSYE. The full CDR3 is CSARPDTSYEQYF.

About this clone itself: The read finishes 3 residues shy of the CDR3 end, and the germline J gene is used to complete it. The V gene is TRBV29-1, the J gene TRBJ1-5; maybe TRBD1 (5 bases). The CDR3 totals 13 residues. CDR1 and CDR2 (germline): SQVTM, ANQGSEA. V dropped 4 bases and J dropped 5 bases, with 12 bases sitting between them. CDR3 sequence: CSVAAGPYQPQHF. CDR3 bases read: TGCAGCGTTGCAGCGGGGCCATATCAGCCC.